By proportion, the clone carrying this T cell receptor (beta chain) is medium-sized. What it recognizes is unknown. The record originates from a study of T cells in Graves' hyperthyroidism and ophthalmopathy. Study outcomes and limitations: Clonotypes that were expanded in thyroid above 0.001 mostly appeared in blood too. The model predicted ophthalmopathy a median approximately 6 months before onset.

The length of the CDR3 is 16 residues. After removal of 0 bases from V and 8 bases from J, the junction contained 11 bases not matched to a gene. Germline values: CDR1 SQVTM, CDR2 ANQGSEA. Amplification yielded TCR beta CDR3 regions, with RNA transcripts as the source. In the first-round RT-PCR of the TCR CDR3, the HTBI primer set was used. One entry per CDR3 protein, called by TCRdb with MiXCR from the multiplex PCR reads. In the table there are about 59,000 distinct CDR3 sequences, about 57% of which are singletons. The study included ophthalmopathy patients with Clinical Activity Score at least 3, NOSPECS grade at least 4 and duration under 3 months. It was uncontrolled infection, other autoimmune disease, pregnancy or lactation that excluded patients.

This sequence was found in a woman aged 60-75 years with Graves' ophthalmopathy. This chain joins TRBV29-1 and TRBJ2-1, with 9 bases lining up with TRBD2. Material for sequencing was blood. Written as DNA, the CDR3 is TGCAGCGTTGAAGAAGGGTGGGGACTAGCTAGCGATGAGCAGTTCTTC. This sequence encodes CSVEEGWGLASDEQFF.